Following are 15 T cell receptor beta chains from one sample sequenced in a study. One entry per CDR3 protein, called by TCRdb with MiXCR from the RT-PCR reads. Of about 680,000 distinct CDR3 sequences detected, 12% to 15% appear once; the ten largest clones hold roughly 3.9%. Material: memory CD4+ T cells from blood. These receptors were obtained from a female donor in good health, serving as a healthy control.

The rearrangement joins TRBV28 to TRBJ1-3, with D perhaps TRBD1 (5 bases). Germline V lookup: CDR1 MDHEN, CDR2 SYDVKM. The V end lost 2 bases, the J end lost 2 bases, and 7 bases lay between the germline ends. The CDR3 extends over 14 amino acids. CDR3 nucleotide sequence: TGTGCCAGCAGTTTAAGGGGCCCTGGAAACACCATATATTTT. Translation: CASSLRGPGNTIYF. Full variable domain (outside the CDR3, taken from reference TRBV28 and TRBJ1-3): DVKVTQSSRYLVKRTGEKVFLECVQDMDHENMFWYRQDPGLGLRLIYFSYDVKMKEKGDIPEGYSVSREKKERFSLILESASTNQTSMYLCASSLRGPGNTIYFGEGSWLTVV.

This rearrangement joins TRBV20-1 to TRBJ1-5; no firm D call. V was clipped by 2 bases and J by 3 bases, with 11 bases between them. CDR3 length equals 14 residues. Germline V gene lookup returns CDR1 DFQATT and CDR2 SNEGSKA (reference sequence). The chain's CDR3 is CSARQPSDNQPQHF. The CDR3 DNA reads TGCAGTGCTAGACAGCCTAGCGACAATCAGCCCCAGCATTTT.

The V gene is TRBV7-3, the J gene TRBJ2-1; 7 bases are shared with TRBD1. J lost 4 bases, V lost 1 base, and 7 bases had no gene match. From germline, CDR1 is SGHTA and CDR2 FQGTGA. The CDR3 runs to 16 residues. The CDR3 sequence is CASSLNSGQAYNEQFF. DNA of the CDR3: TGTGCCAGCAGCTTAAACTCAGGACAGGCTTACAATGAGCAGTTCTTC.

This clonotype has at least ten counts. V and J are TRBV10-3 and TRBJ2-3; tentatively, D is TRBD1 or TRBD2 (5 bases each). V lost 4 bases and J lost 2, with 13 bases in between. From germline, CDR1 is ENHRY and CDR2 SYGVKD. The CDR3 has 15 amino acids. The CDR3 loop reads CAISAGDGTTDTQYF. CDR3 DNA: TGTGCCATCAGTGCCGGGGACGGAACCACAGATACGCAGTATTTT.

There are many counts of this clonotype. The chain links TRBV12-3 or TRBV12-4 to TRBJ2-3, with TRBD2 matching over 7 bases. The CDR3 is 15 amino acids. V dropped 6 bases and J dropped 2; count of bases not matched to a gene: 8. The CDR3 DNA reads as TGTGCCAGCAGCCTAGCGGCACCTAACACAGATACGCAGTATTTT. Encoded protein: CASSLAAPNTDTQYF.

The sample holds many counts of this clonotype. DNA for the CDR3: TGTGCCAGCAGCGATTTAGGACTAGCGGGAAAGCAGTTCTTC. Its translation: CASSDLGLAGKQFF. The chain carries TRBV6-5 and TRBJ2-1; 12 bases line up with TRBD2. Trimming took 6 bases from V and 11 from J; bases not matched to a gene: 8. CDR1 MNHEY and CDR2 SVGAGI come from the germline V gene. There are 14 residues in the CDR3.

The rearrangement links TRBV7-8 to TRBJ2-3; 11 nucleotides agree with TRBD1. With V trimmed by 3 bases and J by 3 bases, 2 bases remained unmatched. CDR3 length: 15 residues. CDR1 is SGHVS and CDR2 is FQNEAQ in the germline V gene. In DNA, the CDR3 is TGTGCCAGCAGCTTTGGGGACAGGGGGACAGATACGCAGTATTTT. Encoded protein: CASSFGDRGTDTQYF.

The chain combines TRBV20-1 with TRBJ2-1; D is undetermined. CDR1 DFQATT and CDR2 SNEGSKA come from the germline V gene (reference sequence). The CDR3 spans 12 residues. With 5 bases removed from V and 6 bases from J, the gap between germline ends came to 11 bases. This chain's CDR3 is CSAPSYRNEQFF. The CDR3 nucleotides are TGCAGTGCTCCCTCCTATCGCAATGAGCAGTTCTTC.

In DNA, the CDR3 is TGTGCCAGCAGCCAAGATAGAGGCGGGGCCTACGAGCAGTACTTC. Protein product: CASSQDRGGAYEQYF. This rearrangement joins TRBV4-2 to TRBJ2-7, with a possible D match to TRBD2 (6 bases). Trimming took 0 bases from V and 2 from J, leaving 11 bases between them. The CDR3 spans 15 residues. Germline-derived CDR1 and CDR2 are LGHNA and YNFKEQ.

The chain links TRBV5-1 to TRBJ1-6; D gene unclear. Germline loops: CDR1 SGHRS, CDR2 YFSETQ. Trimming removed 0 bases at V and 8 bases at J, with 12 bases between. This CDR3 is built from 15 residues. CDR3 loop: CASSLEVGADSPLHF. DNA for the CDR3: TGCGCCAGCAGCTTGGAGGTGGGCGCGGATTCACCCCTCCACTTT.

This clonotype was seen more than once but under ten times. The chain couples TRBV7-2 to TRBJ2-5; 7 nucleotides match TRBD2. This CDR3 region has 18 residues. The germline CDR1 and CDR2 sequences are SGHTA and FQGNSA. V trimming: 3 bases; J trimming: 5 bases; junction bases outside the gene matches: 18. CDR3 residues: CASSLPRGAGDLGETQYF. CDR3 DNA sequence: TGTGCCAGCAGCTTGCCACGTGGGGCGGGGGACCTGGGGGAGACCCAGTACTTC.

Only a few counts were recorded for this clonotype. V gene TRBV5-4 combines with J gene TRBJ2-2, with 7 positions matching TRBD1. CDR1 and CDR2 from the germline V gene are SGHNT and YYREEE (reference sequence). J gave up 2 bases and V 9 bases, and 19 bases lay outside the gene matches. The CDR3 spans 18 residues. CDR3 amino acids: CAIAPTLTGLSNTGELFF. Written as DNA, the CDR3 is TGTGCCATCGCACCAACTCTGACAGGGCTTTCAAACACCGGGGAGCTGTTTTTT.

Regarding this clonotype: The junction differs from germline at one of its ends, possibly a read error. The chain carries TRBV6-4 and TRBJ2-1; D call uncertain. The germline V gene encodes CDR1 MRHNA and CDR2 SNTAGT. This CDR3 is 15 amino acids long. The CDR3 protein is CASSLTTSPYNEQLF. CDR3 bases: TGTGCCAGCAGTCTAACTACCTCCCCCTACAATGAGCAGTTATTC.

This clonotype came up a few times. The chain uses TRBV5-1 and TRBJ2-2; D gene uncertain. V was clipped by 3 bases and J by 0 bases, with 9 bases between them. Germline V CDR1 and CDR2: SGHRS, YFSETQ. The CDR3 consists of 15 residues. The CDR3 nucleotides are TGCGCCAGCAGCTCACGGCCCCCGAACACCGGGGAGCTGTTTTTT. This codes for CASSSRPPNTGELFF.

Ten or more counts support this clonotype. The chain joins TRBV10-3 to TRBJ1-5; D ambiguous. The V and J ends lost 5 bases and 3 bases respectively, with 14 bases between them. The CDR3 runs to 15 residues. CDR1 ENHRY and CDR2 SYGVKD come from the germline V gene. CDR3 nucleotide sequence: TGTGCCATCAGTTCCCAAGTCAGTAACAATCAGCCCCAGCATTTT. Translated, it gives CAISSQVSNNQPQHF.